This entry lists 31 T cell receptor beta chains sequenced from one sample in a study of T-cell reconstitution after alpha-beta-depleted transplantation in children. Unique molecular identifiers were built into the TCRbeta library. TCRdb re-analysed the PCR reads in MiXCR, keeping a single row per CDR3 protein. Of approximately 520,000 distinct CDR3 sequences detected, about an eighth appear once; the ten largest clones hold approximately 14%. The sample in question was PBMCs, mostly from graft donor cells, obtained 180 days after TCRalphabeta/CD19-depleted stem cell transplant. These receptors came from a female patient aged 2-15 years who had a stem cell transplant for aplastic anemia, so the T cells may come from the graft donor.

In this sample, this clonotype turned up a few times. This sequence joins TRBV5-1 and TRBJ1-1; 8 bases align to TRBD1. With 4 bases clipped from V and 1 base from J, the junction kept 9 bases outside the gene matches. The germline V gene encodes CDR1 SGHRS and CDR2 YFSETQ. This CDR3 contains 16 residues. Written as DNA, the CDR3 is TGCGCCAGCAGCCCCCGACAGGGGTATGCGAACACTGAAGCTTTCTTT. This encodes CASSPRQGYANTEAFF.

This clonotype was detected many times. J is TRBJ2-1 and V is TRBV20-1; 10 nucleotides align to TRBD2. The CDR3 totals 12 residues. Germline V gene lookup returns CDR1 DFQATT and CDR2 SNEGSKA (reference sequence). After removal of 3 bases from V and 14 bases from J, the junction contained 7 bases not matched to a gene. The CDR3 reads CSARQREGPEFF. The CDR3 coding sequence is TGCAGTGCTAGGCAGCGGGAGGGCCCAGAGTTCTTC.

This clonotype was counted many times. The chain joins TRBV12-3 or TRBV12-4 to TRBJ1-1; D not certain. The CDR3 extends over 16 amino acids. The V end was cut by 7 bases, the J end by 3 bases, with 21 bases between. CDR3 in amino acids: CASTQSRVFPYTEAFF. In DNA, the CDR3 is TGTGCCAGCACCCAGTCCCGGGTTTTCCCGTACACTGAAGCTTTCTTT.

This clonotype was counted a few times. The chain joins TRBV27 to TRBJ1-4; tentative D call: TRBD1 (5 bases). Trimming removed 8 bases from V and 7 bases from J, with 17 bases in between. CDR1 is MNHEY and CDR2 is SMNVEV in the germline V gene (reference sequence). The CDR3 is 14 amino acids. CDR3 sequence reads: CASGTRVTGEKLFF. In DNA form, the CDR3 reads TGTGCCAGCGGCACCAGGGTGACGGGTGAAAAACTGTTTTTT.

This chain joins TRBV7-9 and TRBJ1-2; 7 bases map to TRBD1. This CDR3 is 12 amino acids long. V dropped 8 bases and J dropped 4; count of bases not matched to a gene: 4. Germline CDR1 and CDR2: SEHNR and FQNEAQ (reference sequence). The DNA of the CDR3 is TGTGCCAGCCAAGCAGGGGGCTATGGCTACACCTTC. It specifies CASQAGGYGYTF.

About this clonotype: A much larger clone lies one base from this, so it may be a read error. The J gene is TRBJ2-1, the V gene TRBV12-3 or TRBV12-4, with 7 bases aligning to TRBD2. This CDR3 spans 15 amino acids. This CDR3 is CASSLWPGGINDQFF. The CDR3 nucleotides read TGTGCCAGCAGTTTATGGCCGGGAGGTATCAATGACCAGTTCTTC.

The CDR3 loop is CSIGYGLAGDNEQFF. The CDR3 DNA reads as TGCAGCATTGGGTATGGACTAGCGGGAGATAATGAGCAGTTCTTC. J is TRBJ2-1 and V is TRBV29-1; TRBD2 matches at 13 bases. The ends lost 8 bases at V and 7 bases at J; junction bases unmatched: 11. This CDR3 is 15 amino acids long. CDR1 and CDR2 from the germline V gene are SQVTM and ANQGSEA.

V is TRBV5-6 and J is TRBJ1-5; D call uncertain. The CDR3 length is 18 residues. The ends were cut back, 8 bases at V and 1 base at J, with 25 bases in the middle. Germline CDR1 is SGHDT and CDR2 is YYEEEE. In DNA form, the CDR3 reads TGTGCCAGAACGTCTCCGGCGGGTAATGGGGTGAGCAATCAGCCCCAGCATTTT. Protein product: CARTSPAGNGVSNQPQHF.

This clonotype was seen a handful of times. This chain uses TRBV29-1 with TRBJ2-1, with 11 bases aligning to TRBD2. CDR1 is SQVTM and CDR2 is ANQGSEA in the germline V gene. The CDR3 consists of 16 residues. V lost 6 bases and J lost 4; bases outside the gene matches: 11. The CDR3 here is CSVRATSGSVYNEQFF. CDR3 sequence (DNA): TGCAGCGTCCGGGCTACTAGCGGGAGTGTGTACAATGAGCAGTTCTTC.

This clonotype has just a few counts. The chain carries TRBV7-9 and TRBJ1-1; TRBD1 is a possible D gene (6 bases). Trimming removed 2 bases from V and 1 base from J, with 11 bases in between. The CDR3 sequence is 15 residues long. CDR1 and CDR2 (germline): SEHNR, FQNEAQ (reference sequence). CDR3: CASSLSGAANTEAFF. CDR3 DNA sequence: TGTGCCAGCAGCTTATCAGGGGCGGCGAACACTGAAGCTTTCTTT.

The chain employs TRBV6-5 and TRBJ2-1; TRBD2 is a possible D gene (6 bases). The ends were cut back, 0 bases at V and 4 bases at J, with 7 bases in the middle. The CDR3 spans 14 residues. CDR1 MNHEY and CDR2 SVGAGI come from the germline V gene. CDR3 coding DNA: TGTGCCAGCAGTTACTCGACTAGGTACAATGAGCAGTTCTTC. Protein product: CASSYSTRYNEQFF.

The chain employs TRBV7-8 and TRBJ2-1; tentatively, D is TRBD2 (5 bases). The CDR3 is 12 residues long. Trimming left V 5 bases short and J 9 bases short, with 11 bases between. Germline-derived CDR1 and CDR2 are SGHVS and FQNEAQ. This CDR3 is CASSPERREQFF. The CDR3 region has the DNA TGTGCCAGCAGCCCCGAGCGGCGTGAGCAGTTCTTC.

This clonotype turned up a few times. The chain is built from TRBV18 and TRBJ2-7; 9 bases map to TRBD2. The length of the CDR3 is 15 residues. The ends lost 2 bases at V and 2 bases at J; junction bases unmatched: 4. Germline values: CDR1 KGHSH, CDR2 LQKENI. The CDR3 is CASSPFSGGAYEQYV. CDR3 coding DNA: TGTGCCAGCTCACCATTTAGCGGGGGCGCCTACGAGCAGTACGTC.

The CDR3 bases are TGCGCCACCTCCACTCAATGGAGGGGCACAGATACGCAGTATTTT. Amino acids: CATSTQWRGTDTQYF. The gene calls are TRBV5-1 and TRBJ2-3; maybe TRBD2 (6 bases). The CDR3 contains 15 residues. CDR1 is SGHRS and CDR2 is YFSETQ in the germline V gene. Trimming stripped 9 bases from V and 1 base from J, with 18 bases between.

This clonotype was counted ten times or more. This chain joins TRBV29-1 and TRBJ2-3, with TRBD2 matching over 10 bases. The CDR3 has 15 amino acids. Germline values: CDR1 SQVTM, CDR2 ANQGSEA. Trimming took 6 bases from V and 0 from J; bases not matched to a gene: 6. In DNA form, the CDR3 reads TGCAGCGTATCGACTAGCGGGTCAAGCACAGATACGCAGTATTTT. It is translated as CSVSTSGSSTDTQYF.

The chain carries TRBV6-5 and TRBJ1-2; no firm D call. CDR3 length equals 14 residues. The V gene lost 3 bases and the J gene lost 0 bases, with 8 bases spanning the gap. Germline assignment: CDR1 MNHEY and CDR2 SVGAGI. The DNA of the CDR3 is TGTGCCAGCAGTTATCACCCTGCTAACTATGGCTACACCTTC. Its translation is CASSYHPANYGYTF.

The sample holds a few counts of this clonotype. The genes are TRBV12-3 or TRBV12-4 and TRBJ2-2; possibly TRBD2 for D (6 bases). The V end was cut by 5 bases, the J end by 6 bases, with 13 bases between. The CDR3 spans 14 residues. For the CDR3, the DNA is TGTGCCAGCAGTCCCGGACTATCTCCCGGGGAGCTGTTTTTT. Translated: CASSPGLSPGELFF.

The rearrangement joins TRBV7-2 to TRBJ2-7, with D perhaps being TRBD1 or TRBD2 (6 bases each). Deletions cut 0 bases from V and 2 bases from J, with 14 bases between. The CDR3 runs 16 residues. Germline V gene lookup returns CDR1 SGHTA and CDR2 FQGNSA. DNA for the CDR3: TGTGCCAGCAGCTTAGCGCTGGGGGGCTCCCCCTACGAGCAGTACTTC. Translation gives CASSLALGGSPYEQYF.

The J gene is TRBJ2-7, the V gene TRBV7-2; either TRBD1 or TRBD2 may fit D (5 bases each). Germline V gene lookup returns CDR1 SGHTA and CDR2 FQGNSA. The CDR3 totals 15 residues. V was clipped by 4 bases and J by 4 bases, with 17 bases between them. CDR3 DNA: TGTGCCAGCAGCTCGGCCGGGACCAACAAGTACGAGCAGTACTTC. Protein sequence: CASSSAGTNKYEQYF. Full variable domain (rest looked up from reference TRBV7-2 and TRBJ2-7): GAGVSQSPSNKVTEKGKDVELRCDPISGHTALYWYRQSLGQGLEFLIYFQGNSAPDKSGLPSDRFSAERTGGSVSTLTIQRTQQEDSAVYLCASSSAGTNKYEQYFGPGTRLTVT.

A few counts support this clonotype. The CDR3 protein is CASSRERGSRNTIYF. DNA of the CDR3: TGTGCCAGCAGCCGAGAGAGGGGTTCGCGGAACACCATATATTTT. The chain couples TRBV9 to TRBJ1-3; a weak D match, TRBD1 (5 bases). The V end was cut by 4 bases, the J end by 7 bases, with 18 bases between. Germline V gene lookup returns CDR1 SGDLS and CDR2 YYNGEE. This CDR3 comprises 15 residues.

Ten or more counts support this clonotype. The chain uses TRBV5-5 and TRBJ2-7; perhaps TRBD2 as D (5 bases). The length of the CDR3 is 13 residues. The germline gives CDR1 SGHKS, CDR2 YYEKEE (reference sequence). Trimming removed 1 base at V and 1 base at J, with 6 bases between. CDR3 residues: CASSLTGSYEQYV. The CDR3 DNA follows: TGTGCCAGCAGCTTGACGGGGTCCTACGAGCAGTACGTC.

This clonotype was seen more than once but under ten times. The V call is TRBV20-1, the J call TRBJ1-1; unclear D gene. V lost 6 bases and J lost 10, with 18 bases in between. The CDR3 sequence is 12 residues long. Germline loops: CDR1 DFQATT, CDR2 SNEGSKA (reference sequence). This chain's CDR3 is CSATTSDGRAFF. As DNA, the CDR3 is TGCAGTGCGACGACCTCCGACGGACGAGCTTTCTTT.

The chain couples TRBV11-3 to TRBJ1-4; possibly TRBD1 for D (6 bases). V gave up 3 bases and J gave up 7 bases, with 18 bases separating them. Germline CDR1 is SGHNT and CDR2 is YENEEA. The CDR3 extends over 16 amino acids. Here the CDR3 reads CASSLGALTGVEKLFF. CDR3 coding DNA: TGTGCCAGCAGCTTGGGCGCTTTGACAGGAGTTGAAAAACTGTTTTTT.

The CDR3, as DNA: TGTGCCAGCGGCCACGGAGGGTCTGGCACAGATACGCAGTATTTT. This translates into CASGHGGSGTDTQYF. The V gene is TRBV7-2, the J gene TRBJ2-3; D may be TRBD2 (6 bases). Per the germline V gene, CDR1 is SGHTA and CDR2 is FQGNSA. V gave up 8 bases and J gave up 1 base, with 16 bases separating them. CDR3 length: 15 residues. Drawing the rest from reference TRBV7-2 and TRBJ2-3, the complete variable domain is GAGVSQSPSNKVTEKGKDVELRCDPISGHTALYWYRQSLGQGLEFLIYFQGNSAPDKSGLPSDRFSAERTGGSVSTLTIQRTQQEDSAVYLCASGHGGSGTDTQYFGPGTRLTVL.

In this sample, this clonotype turned up a few times. The V gene is TRBV12-3 or TRBV12-4, the J gene TRBJ2-1; 9 nucleotides align to TRBD2. The CDR3 is 14 residues long. The J segment lost 8 bases and the V segment lost 2 bases, leaving 4 bases of the junction unmatched. The CDR3 region has the DNA TGTGCCAGCAGTTTAAGGCCTAGCGGGGATGAGCAGTTCTTC. This translates into CASSLRPSGDEQFF.

The chain joins TRBV20-1 to TRBJ2-7; TRBD1 aligns across 8 bases. V lost 4 bases to trimming and J lost 5 bases; unmatched junction nucleotides: 10. Germline V CDR1 and CDR2: DFQATT, SNEGSKA (reference sequence). The CDR3 is 14 residues long. The CDR3: CSAIGTGHTHEQYF. The DNA for the CDR3 is TGCAGTGCTATCGGGACAGGCCACACGCACGAGCAGTACTTC.

The chain combines TRBV21-1 with TRBJ2-5; the table's D call of TRBD2 was not tested on the DNA. TRBV21-1 is assigned pseudogene status. CDR3 length: 17 amino acids. CDR3 coding DNA: TGTGCCAGCAGCAAACTCACGGGGCTAGCGGGAGGAGAGACCCAGTACTTC. Amino acids: CASSKLTGLAGGETQYF.

This clonotype was counted only a few times. In nucleotides, the CDR3 is TGTGCCAGCAGTTTAGTTCTGGGGAGAGGGTTTGCTAATGAAAAACTGTTTTTT. Its translation: CASSLVLGRGFANEKLFF. V and J are TRBV12-3 or TRBV12-4 and TRBJ1-4, with D uncertain. The CDR3 totals 18 residues. V was shortened by 1 base and J by 3 bases, with 18 bases between the two germline ends.

Regarding this clonotype: Compared with germline, one end of the junction differs, possibly owing to a read error. The chain recombines TRBV12-3 or TRBV12-4 with TRBJ2-3, with TRBD2 identical over 14 bases. The CDR3 totals 18 residues. CDR3 residues: CACRTTSGRAPSTDTQYF. CDR3 DNA sequence: TGTGCCTGCAGGACGACTAGCGGGAGGGCCCCTAGCACAGATACGCAGTATTTT.

In its sample, this clonotype was seen many times. The chain carries TRBV15 and TRBJ1-2; D gene uncertain. The CDR3 totals 13 residues. V was shortened by 0 bases and J by 5 bases, with 7 bases between the two germline ends. Germline CDR1 and CDR2: LNHNV and YYDKDF (reference sequence). The CDR3 DNA reads as TGTGCCACCAGCAGAGATCTAGGGTATGGCTACACCTTC. Amino acid sequence: CATSRDLGYGYTF. Full variable domain (missing parts from reference TRBV15 and TRBJ1-2): DAMVIQNPRYQVTQFGKPVTLSCSQTLNHNVMYWYQQKSSQAPKLLFHYYDKDFNNEADTPDNFQSRRPNTSFCFLDIRSPGLGDTAMYLCATSRDLGYGYTFGSGTRLTVV.

This clonotype was seen only a few times. The chain has TRBV7-7 and TRBJ2-5, with D perhaps TRBD1 (6 bases). Trimming stripped 1 base from V and 5 bases from J, with 14 bases between. Per germline, CDR1 SSHAT and CDR2 FNYEAQ (reference sequence). The CDR3 contains 15 residues. The CDR3 is CASSLGYRQGETQYF. CDR3 nucleotides: TGTGCCAGCAGCTTAGGTTATCGCCAGGGGGAGACCCAGTACTTC.